This is a list of T cell receptor beta chains from one sample in a study of vaccination effects on CD4 cells after COVID-19. Generated by immunoSEQ multiplex PCR, the TCRdb table keeps only in-frame clones and is missing some. The sample has about 24,000 clones, around 79% seen once; the top ten hold 7% to 9.5%. What these receptors recognize is not known. Sequencing used CD4+ T cells from PBMCs cultured with SARS-CoV-2 spike peptides, obtained after COVID-19 vaccination. The receptor source for this set is a human donor who received a COVID-19 vaccine. The CDR3 runs from the conserved cysteine through the conserved F or W. The D gene is left open where the match is weak. A clone size is listed for some rows: how often the clone was seen (once, few, many), or a class if it is expanded.

D	V	size	J	DNA	CDR3
.	TRBV4-1	.	TRBJ1-5	TGCGCCAGCAGCCAAGCCTATAGGACCGGGGCCTCTAATCAGCCCCAGCATTTT	CASSQAYRTGASNQPQHF
TRBD2	TRBV2	.	TRBJ2-1	TGTGCCAGCAGTGACGTAGGGGGCAGACTAGCGGGAGTGGTAGATGAGCAGTTCTTC	CASSDVGGRLAGVVDEQFF
.	TRBV24-1	.	TRBJ2-5	TGTGCCACCGGGCCAGCAGGGTCTGGGCAGGAGACCCAGTACTTC	CATGPAGSGQETQYF
.	TRBV4-2	few	TRBJ2-7	TGTGCCAGCAGCCAAGGGGGGACTTACGACTCCTACGAGCAGTACTTC	CASSQGGTYDSYEQYF
.	TRBV27	few	TRBJ2-6	TGTGCCAGCAGTTTATCGATAACCGGGGCCAACGTCCTGACTTTC	CASSLSITGANVLTF
.	TRBV7-9	.	TRBJ2-7	TGTGCCAGCAGCTTCTGGACAGACGGAGTCGTAACCTTC	CASSFWTDGVVTF
.	TRBV3-1/TRBV3-2	.	TRBJ1-5	TGTGCCAGCAGCCAAGATCTCACAGAGGGACAGCCCCAGCATTTT	CASSQDLTEGQPQHF
TRBD1	TRBV19	.	TRBJ2-3	TGTGCCAGGACAGGGTTGGCAGATACGCAGTATTTT	CARTGLADTQYF
TRBD1	TRBV6-5	few	TRBJ1-1	TGTGCCAGCAGTACCGGGACAGAGAACACTGAAGCTTTCTTT	CASSTGTENTEAFF
TRBD2	TRBV11-1	medium-sized	TRBJ2-5	TGTGCCAGCAGCCCGGTGGGGACTATGGAGACCCAGTACTTC	CASSPVGTMETQYF
TRBD2	TRBV15	.	TRBJ2-3	TGTGCCACCAGCGGAAATGGGGTGGGACTAGCAGATACGCAGTATTTT	CATSGNGVGLADTQYF
.	TRBV6-5	.	TRBJ1-1	TGTGCCAGCAGCCGCCGTTCGGGGACTGAAGCTTTCTTT	CASSRRSGTEAFF
TRBD2	TRBV5-6	.	TRBJ2-5	TGTGCCAGCAGCCCGGGACTACAAGAGACCCAGTACTTC	CASSPGLQETQYF
.	TRBV5-1	once	TRBJ2-1	TGCGCCAGCAGCTCCAGGGACGGATTAGGCGATGAGCAGTTCTTC	CASSSRDGLGDEQFF
TRBD2	TRBV6-2/TRBV6-3	.	TRBJ2-1	TGTGCCAGCAGCCCGAGGACTAGCGGGGGAGCGTTTGAGCAGTTCTTC	CASSPRTSGGAFEQFF
TRBD1	TRBV7-9	.	TRBJ2-1	TGTGCCAGCAGCTTAATGGGACAGGGGGGAGAGCAGTTCTTC	CASSLMGQGGEQFF
.	TRBV7-9	.	TRBJ2-5	TGTGCCAGCAGGGATATGGGGTTGAGACAAGAGACCCAGTACTTC	CASRDMGLRQETQYF
.	TRBV19	.	TRBJ1-4	TGTGCCAGTAACGATGGCAGTACTAATGAAAAACTGTTTTTT	CASNDGSTNEKLFF
TRBD1	TRBV7-9	.	TRBJ1-1	TGTGCCAGCAGCTCTCCCTCCCTATGGACAGGGGCTCGGGACACTGAAGCTTTCTTT	CASSSPSLWTGARDTEAFF
TRBD2	TRBV7-9	.	TRBJ2-7	TGTGCCAGCAGCCTAGGACTAGTAAACGAGCAGTACTTC	CASSLGLVNEQYF
.	TRBV4-2	.	TRBJ1-6	TGTGCCAGCAGCCAAGATCGGCTCGGGGGGGGGTATAATTCACCCCTCCACTTT	CASSQDRLGGGYNSPLHF
.	TRBV12-3/TRBV12-4	.	TRBJ2-1	TGTGCCAGCAGTTTCCACCCAGGCACAGAGCAGTTCTTC	CASSFHPGTEQFF
.	TRBV28	.	TRBJ1-5	TGTGCCAGCACTATTCCGGGACATTTAGGCCCCCAGCATTTT	CASTIPGHLGPQHF
TRBD2	TRBV18	.	TRBJ2-3	TGTGCCAGCTCACCACCCGGACTAGCGGGGGGCACAGATACGCAGTATTTT	CASSPPGLAGGTDTQYF
TRBD1	TRBV12-3/TRBV12-4	medium-sized	TRBJ1-2	TGTGCCAGCAGTGCCGACAGGGCCGGTGGCTACACCTTC	CASSADRAGGYTF
TRBD1	TRBV30	.	TRBJ1-2	TGTGCCTGGAGTAGGGACAGCCATGGGTCTAACTTC	CAWSRDSHGSNF
TRBD2	TRBV27	medium-sized	TRBJ2-7	TGTGCCAGCAGTTTCTACCTAGCGGGAGGCGAGCAGTACTTC	CASSFYLAGGEQYF
.	TRBV6-1	.	TRBJ2-1	TGTGCCAGCAGTGATCGGGACAAATACAATGAGCAGTTCTTC	CASSDRDKYNEQFF
.	TRBV6-5	.	TRBJ1-1	TGTGCCAGCAGTTACTCCAGGACGGCCGCTTTCTTT	CASSYSRTAAFF
.	TRBV11-2	few	TRBJ1-1	TGTGCCAGCAGCGCCAGTGAGGTGGGCACTGAAGCTTTCTTT	CASSASEVGTEAFF
.	TRBV7-9	.	TRBJ2-3	TGTGCCAGCAGGAAGGAGTCGACAGATACGCAGTATTTT	CASRKESTDTQYF
TRBD2	TRBV2	few	TRBJ2-7	TGTGCCAGCACGGGAATAGCGGGGATTCACTACGAGCAGTACTTC	CASTGIAGIHYEQYF
.	TRBV7-2	.	TRBJ1-1	TGTGCCAGCAGCACCAACAAGAACACTGAAGCTTTCTTT	CASSTNKNTEAFF
.	TRBV6-5	.	TRBJ2-2	TGTGCCAGCAGCTCCGTTGGCACCGGGGAGCTGTTTTTT	CASSSVGTGELFF
.	TRBV3-1/TRBV3-2	.	TRBJ1-2	TGTGCCAGCAGCCCGCGGGACCGATCTAACTATGGCTACACCTTC	CASSPRDRSNYGYTF
TRBD2	TRBV6-5	few	TRBJ2-5	TGTGCCAGCAGTTGGAACGGGGGGACCCAAGAGACCCAGTACTTC	CASSWNGGTQETQYF
TRBD1	TRBV10-1	once	TRBJ2-2	TGCGCCAGCAGTGAGCCTGGACAGGGTCTACCCGGGGAGCTGTTTTTT	CASSEPGQGLPGELFF
TRBD2	TRBV11-2	medium-sized	TRBJ2-1	TGTGCCAGCAGCACCTCCGGGACTAGCGACAATGAGCAGTTCTTC	CASSTSGTSDNEQFF
.	TRBV6-5	.	TRBJ2-2	TGTGCCAGCAGTTGGAAGGGTGACACCGGGGAGCTGTTTTTT	CASSWKGDTGELFF
.	TRBV5-1	.	TRBJ2-3	TGCGCCAGCAGCTTAGAGGGGACAAGCACAGATACGCAGTATTTT	CASSLEGTSTDTQYF
TRBD1	TRBV6-6	few	TRBJ1-2	TGTGCCAGCAGTGACAGGGGGGCTAACTATGGCTACACCTTC	CASSDRGANYGYTF
.	TRBV9	.	TRBJ2-7	TGTGCCAGCAGCGTAGGCCCGGGGGGCAGCTACGAGCAGTACTTC	CASSVGPGGSYEQYF
TRBD1	TRBV10-3	.	TRBJ2-7	TGTGCCATCAGTGCCTCCGGGACAGGTAACTACGAGCAGTACTTC	CAISASGTGNYEQYF
.	TRBV6-6	.	TRBJ1-2	TGTGCCAGCAGTTCCCAGGGGAGCGGCTATGGCTACACCTTC	CASSSQGSGYGYTF
.	TRBV12-3/TRBV12-4	.	TRBJ2-1	TGTGCCAGCAGTTTTCCGGGACGGGGGCAGTTCTTC	CASSFPGRGQFF
TRBD1	TRBV10-1	.	TRBJ2-1	TGCGCCAGCAGTGAGTCGACAGGGCCCATTGTAATCCGTGGGCAGTTCTTC	CASSESTGPIVIRGQFF
.	TRBV21-1	once	TRBJ1-1	TGTGCCAGTCTTAAAAAAGAGCGGACAGGGGAAACTGAAGCTTTCTTT	CASLKKERTGETEAFF
.	TRBV14	.	TRBJ2-1	TGTGCCAGCAGCCTAATAAGGGACACAACCTACAATGAGCAGTTCTTC	CASSLIRDTTYNEQFF
.	TRBV5-4	.	TRBJ1-6	TGTGCCAGCAGCTCGTATTCGGGGAATTATAATTCACCCCTCCACTTT	CASSSYSGNYNSPLHF
.	TRBV6-1	.	TRBJ1-5	TGTGCCAGCAGTGAAGGAGTGGCTCAGCCCCAGCATTTT	CASSEGVAQPQHF
TRBD2	TRBV2	.	TRBJ2-2	TGTGCCAGCACAGCTAGCGGGAGGACCGGGGAGCTGTTTTTT	CASTASGRTGELFF
.	TRBV21-1	few	TRBJ1-3	TGTGCCAGCAGCAAAGGGCTTCTCGCCATATATTTT	CASSKGLLAIYF